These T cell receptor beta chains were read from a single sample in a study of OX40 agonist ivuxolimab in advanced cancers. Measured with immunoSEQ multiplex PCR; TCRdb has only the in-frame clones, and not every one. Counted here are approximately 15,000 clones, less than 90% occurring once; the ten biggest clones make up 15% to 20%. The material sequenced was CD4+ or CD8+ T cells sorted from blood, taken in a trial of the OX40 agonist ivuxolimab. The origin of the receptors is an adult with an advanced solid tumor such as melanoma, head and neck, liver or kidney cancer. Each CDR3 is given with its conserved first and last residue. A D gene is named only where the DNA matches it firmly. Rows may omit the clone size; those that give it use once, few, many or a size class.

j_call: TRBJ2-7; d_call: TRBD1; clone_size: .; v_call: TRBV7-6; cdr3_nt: TGTGCCAGCAGCTTAGGACAGGGGCTCTACGAGCAGTACTTC; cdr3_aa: CASSLGQGLYEQYF
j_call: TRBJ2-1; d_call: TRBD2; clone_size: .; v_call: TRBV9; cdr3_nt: TGTGCCAGCAGCGCGGGACTAGCGTTTAGGGACGAGCAGTTCTTC; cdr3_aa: CASSAGLAFRDEQFF
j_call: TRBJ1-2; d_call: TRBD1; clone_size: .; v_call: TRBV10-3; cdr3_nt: TGTGCCATCAGTGGGTACAGGGGGGACTATGGCTACACCTTC; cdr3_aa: CAISGYRGDYGYTF
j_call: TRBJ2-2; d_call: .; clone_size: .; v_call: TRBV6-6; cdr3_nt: TGTGCCAGCACAGGGAAGACCGGGGAGCTGTTTTTT; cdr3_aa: CASTGKTGELFF
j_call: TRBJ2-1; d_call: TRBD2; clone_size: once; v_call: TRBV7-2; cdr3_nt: TGTGCCAGCAGCTTATACCAGGCTAGCGGGAGGAAAAATGAGCAGTTCTTC; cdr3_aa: CASSLYQASGRKNEQFF
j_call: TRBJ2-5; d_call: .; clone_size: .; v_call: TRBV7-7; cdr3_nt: TGTGCCAGCAGCTTGGGTGTCGGGGGAGAGGGAGAGACCCAGTACTTC; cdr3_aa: CASSLGVGGEGETQYF
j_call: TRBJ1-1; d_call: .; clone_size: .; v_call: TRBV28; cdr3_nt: TGTGCCAGCAGAGGACAGCCCGCTTCGGGTGAAGCTTTCTTT; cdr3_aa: CASRGQPASGEAFF
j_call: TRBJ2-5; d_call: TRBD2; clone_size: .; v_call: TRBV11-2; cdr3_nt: TGTGCCAGCAGCGGGACCGGGGGGGCAGTCGGAGAGACCCAGTACTTC; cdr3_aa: CASSGTGGAVGETQYF
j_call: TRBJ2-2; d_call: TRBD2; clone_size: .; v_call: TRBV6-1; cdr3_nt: TGTGCCAGCAAAGCGGGAGCCAACACCGGGGAGCTGTTTTTT; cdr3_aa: CASKAGANTGELFF
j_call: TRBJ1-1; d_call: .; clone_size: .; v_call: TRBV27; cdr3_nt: TGTGCCAGCAGTTTCCGACAGCTGAACACTGAAGCTTTCTTT; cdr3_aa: CASSFRQLNTEAFF
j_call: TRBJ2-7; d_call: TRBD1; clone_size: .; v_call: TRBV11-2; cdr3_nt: TGTGCCAGCAGCTCCCGACAGGGGTTCCACGAGCAGTACTTC; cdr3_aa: CASSSRQGFHEQYF
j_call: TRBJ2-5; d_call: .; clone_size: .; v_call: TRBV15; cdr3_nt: TGTGCCACCAGCAGAGATCCAGGAGAAGAGACCCAGTACTTC; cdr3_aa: CATSRDPGEETQYF
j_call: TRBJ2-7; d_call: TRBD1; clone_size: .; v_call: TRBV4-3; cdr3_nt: TGCGCCAGCAGCCAAGCTACAGGGGTGGGAGAGCAGTACTTC; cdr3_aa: CASSQATGVGEQYF
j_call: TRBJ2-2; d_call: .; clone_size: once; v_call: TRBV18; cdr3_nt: TGTGCCAGCTCACTAGGGGCGCATGCCGGGGAGCTGTTTTTT; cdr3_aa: CASSLGAHAGELFF
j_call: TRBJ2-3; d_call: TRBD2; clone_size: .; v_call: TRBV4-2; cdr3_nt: TGTGCCAGCAGCCAAGAGCCGACTAGCGAAGGGAGAGATACGCAGTATTTT; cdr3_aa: CASSQEPTSEGRDTQYF
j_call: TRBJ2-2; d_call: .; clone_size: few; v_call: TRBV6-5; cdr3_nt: TGTGCCAGCAGTTACCGACCCGGCGGCGGGGAGCTGTTTTTT; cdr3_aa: CASSYRPGGGELFF
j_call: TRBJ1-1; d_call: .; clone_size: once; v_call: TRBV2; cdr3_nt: TGTGCCAGCAGTGGAGAAGCGACGCCCTCCGCTGAAGCTTTCTTT; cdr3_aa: CASSGEATPSAEAFF
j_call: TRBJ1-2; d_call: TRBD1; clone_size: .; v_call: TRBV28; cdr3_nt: TGTGCCAGCCTTACGACAGGGGTGGGGGTTAACTATGGCTACACCTTC; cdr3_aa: CASLTTGVGVNYGYTF
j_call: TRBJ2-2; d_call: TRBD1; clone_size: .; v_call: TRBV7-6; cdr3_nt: TGTGCCAGCAGCTTAGTTGACAGGGTGTCCGGGGAGCTGTTTTTT; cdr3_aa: CASSLVDRVSGELFF
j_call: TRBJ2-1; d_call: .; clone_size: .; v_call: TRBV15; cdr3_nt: TGTGCCACCAGCAGGGACTGGGGCAATGAGCAGTTCTTC; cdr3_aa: CATSRDWGNEQFF
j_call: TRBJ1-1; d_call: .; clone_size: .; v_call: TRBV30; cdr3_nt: TGTGCCTGGAGTAGAAACAGGTTCACTGAAGCTTTCTTT; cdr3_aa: CAWSRNRFTEAFF
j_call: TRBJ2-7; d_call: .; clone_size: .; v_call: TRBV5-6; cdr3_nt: TGTGCCAGCAGCGACCGGGCCCACCTACGCAAGCAGTACTTC; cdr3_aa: CASSDRAHLRKQYF
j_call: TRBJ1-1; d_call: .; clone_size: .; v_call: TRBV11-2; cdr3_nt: TGTGCCAGCAGCTTATTGAGGACAGTAAACACTGAAGCTTTCTTT; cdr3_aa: CASSLLRTVNTEAFF
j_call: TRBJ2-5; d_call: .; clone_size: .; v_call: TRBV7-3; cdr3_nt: TGTGCCAGCAGCTTACATAGTCTTATTGGGGAGACCCAGTACTTC; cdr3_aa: CASSLHSLIGETQYF
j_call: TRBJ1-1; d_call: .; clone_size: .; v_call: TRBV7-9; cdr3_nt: TGTGCCAGCAGCCCATCGGGACTGGCTGAAGCTTTCTTT; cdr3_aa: CASSPSGLAEAFF
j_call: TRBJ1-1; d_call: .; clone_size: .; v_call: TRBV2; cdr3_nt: TGTGCCAGCACCGAAGGGGTCCTCAACACTGAAGCTTTCTTT; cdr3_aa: CASTEGVLNTEAFF
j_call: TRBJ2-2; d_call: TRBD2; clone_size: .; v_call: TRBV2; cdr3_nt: TGTGCCAGCAGTGAGTGGCTAGCGGGAGAAAGTGGAACCGGGGAGCTGTTTTTT; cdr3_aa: CASSEWLAGESGTGELFF
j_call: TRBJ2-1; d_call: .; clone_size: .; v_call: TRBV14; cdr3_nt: TGTGCCAGCAGCCACATGTGGCAGGGGACTAACAATGAGCAGTTCTTC; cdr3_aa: CASSHMWQGTNNEQFF
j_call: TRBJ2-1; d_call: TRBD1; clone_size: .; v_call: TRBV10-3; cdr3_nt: TGTGCCATCAGTTACGGGACAGCTATCGTAGACAATGAGCAGTTCTTC; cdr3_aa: CAISYGTAIVDNEQFF
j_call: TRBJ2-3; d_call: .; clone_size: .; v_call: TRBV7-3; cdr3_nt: TGTGCCAGCAGCCCCATCGGGTCAGACACAGATACGCAGTATTTT; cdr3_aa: CASSPIGSDTDTQYF
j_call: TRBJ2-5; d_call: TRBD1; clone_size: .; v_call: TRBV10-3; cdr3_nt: TGTGCCATCAGGACAGGGGGCCCAGAAAAAGAGACCCAGTACTTC; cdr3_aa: CAIRTGGPEKETQYF
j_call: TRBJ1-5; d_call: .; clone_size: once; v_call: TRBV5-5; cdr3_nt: TGTGCCAGCAGCATTACAGGGCGCAATCAGCCCCAGCATTTT; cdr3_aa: CASSITGRNQPQHF
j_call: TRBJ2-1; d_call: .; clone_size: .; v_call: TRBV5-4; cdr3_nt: TGTGCCAGCAGCCAACGGAATGAGCAGTTCTTC; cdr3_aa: CASSQRNEQFF
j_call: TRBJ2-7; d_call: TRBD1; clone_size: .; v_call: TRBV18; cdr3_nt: TGTGCCAGCTCGCCGACGGGACAGGGGCCCTACGAGCAGTACTTC; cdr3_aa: CASSPTGQGPYEQYF
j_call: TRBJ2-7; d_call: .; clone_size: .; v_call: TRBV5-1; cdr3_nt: TGCGCCAGCAGCGCCTCGTACGAGCAGTACTTC; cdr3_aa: CASSASYEQYF
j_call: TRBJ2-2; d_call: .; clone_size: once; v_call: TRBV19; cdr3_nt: TGTGCCAGTAGTACCCAAGCGGGCAACACCGGGGAGCTGTTTTTT; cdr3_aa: CASSTQAGNTGELFF
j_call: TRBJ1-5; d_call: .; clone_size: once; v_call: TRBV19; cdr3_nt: TGTGCCAGTAGTACAGGGTCAATGGTCAATCAGCCCCAGCATTTT; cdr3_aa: CASSTGSMVNQPQHF
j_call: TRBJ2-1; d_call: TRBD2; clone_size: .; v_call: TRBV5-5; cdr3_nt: TGTGCCAGCTCGGGGGGGCCGCTTACCGGCAATGAGCAGTTCTTC; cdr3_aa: CASSGGPLTGNEQFF
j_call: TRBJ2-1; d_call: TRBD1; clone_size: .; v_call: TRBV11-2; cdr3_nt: TGTGCCAGCAGCCCAGACAGGGGGTATGAGCAGTTCTTC; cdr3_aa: CASSPDRGYEQFF
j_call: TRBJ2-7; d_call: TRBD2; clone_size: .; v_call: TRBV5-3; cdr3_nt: TGTGCCAGAAGCTTGGAACTAGCGGGAAAGTACTACGAGCAGTACTTC; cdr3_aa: CARSLELAGKYYEQYF
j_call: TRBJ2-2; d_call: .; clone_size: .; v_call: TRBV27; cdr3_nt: TGTGCCAGCAGTTTAAGGGGGGTCGGGGAGCTGTTTTTT; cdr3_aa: CASSLRGVGELFF
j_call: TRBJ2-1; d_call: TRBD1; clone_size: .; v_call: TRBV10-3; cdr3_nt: TGTGCCATCAGGGGACAGGGTACGTTCAATGAGCAGTTCTTC; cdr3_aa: CAIRGQGTFNEQFF
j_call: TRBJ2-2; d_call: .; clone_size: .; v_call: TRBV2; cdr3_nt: TGTGCCAGCAACAAGGGGGTGAACACCGGGGAGCTGTTTTTT; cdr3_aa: CASNKGVNTGELFF
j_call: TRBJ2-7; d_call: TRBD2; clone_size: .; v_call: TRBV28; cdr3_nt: TGTGCCAGCAGTTCTTTTTGGACTAGCGAGAGCTCCTACGAGCAGTACTTC; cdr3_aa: CASSSFWTSESSYEQYF
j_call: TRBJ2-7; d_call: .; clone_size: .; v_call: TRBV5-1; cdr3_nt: TGCGCCAGCAGCTTGGCCCACTACGAGCAGTACTTC; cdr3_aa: CASSLAHYEQYF
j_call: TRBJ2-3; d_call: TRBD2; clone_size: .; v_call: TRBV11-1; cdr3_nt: TGTGCCAGCAGTCGGCCCGTTGGGGGGGCAGATACGCAGTATTTT; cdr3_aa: CASSRPVGGADTQYF
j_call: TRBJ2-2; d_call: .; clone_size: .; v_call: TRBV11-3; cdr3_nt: TGTGCCAGCAGCTCCCGCGCCGGAGGCGGGGCGAACACCGGGGAGCTGTTTTTT; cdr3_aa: CASSSRAGGGANTGELFF
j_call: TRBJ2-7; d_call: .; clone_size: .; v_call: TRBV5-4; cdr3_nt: TGTGCCAGCAGCCCGGGGCGGGGAACCTACGAGCAGTACTTC; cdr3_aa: CASSPGRGTYEQYF
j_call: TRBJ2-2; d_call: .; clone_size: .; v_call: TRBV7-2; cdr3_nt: TGTGCCAGCAGCTTAGTTTCCGGGGAGCTGTTTTTT; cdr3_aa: CASSLVSGELFF
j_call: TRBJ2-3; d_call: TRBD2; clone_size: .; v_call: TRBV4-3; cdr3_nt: TGCGCCAGCAGCCAAGAAGGGGTTAGCGGGGGGAATACGCAGTATTTT; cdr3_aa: CASSQEGVSGGNTQYF
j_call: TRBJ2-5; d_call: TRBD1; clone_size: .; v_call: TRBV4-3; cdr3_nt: TGCGCCAGCAGCCAAGAACGGGTAGGGGGCGCGGAGACCCAGTACTTC; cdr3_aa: CASSQERVGGAETQYF
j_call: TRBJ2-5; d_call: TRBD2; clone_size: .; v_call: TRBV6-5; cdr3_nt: TGTGCCAGCAGTAGAATAGCGGGAGGGCCGGAGACCCAGTACTTC; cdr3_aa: CASSRIAGGPETQYF
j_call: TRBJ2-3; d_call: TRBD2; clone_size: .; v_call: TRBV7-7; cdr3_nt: TGTGCCAGCAGCTTTTATCTAGCGGGCTTTAACACAGATACGCAGTATTTT; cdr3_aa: CASSFYLAGFNTDTQYF